The source of this TCR beta chain is a study of tumor-infiltrating lymphocytes in primary liver carcinoma. General study points: All five tumor regions shared only about 7.5-24% of top clones.

Without any cell sorting, about 18-30 mg of bulk tissue yielded co-extracted RNA and DNA. Donors underwent surgery for histopathologically diagnosed primary liver carcinoma. Five separate regions were sampled from each tumor. A primer matching the constant region was used to make TCR beta cDNA from approximately 500 ng of total RNA. ARM-PCR was slightly modified, and three nested multiplex PCR rounds with it gave rise to the TCR beta libraries. TRBV1-TRBV30 forward primers paired with a C-beta reverse primer were used in the first two PCR rounds, which ran roughly 9 cycles each. TCRdb recomputed calls from the multiplex PCR reads with MiXCR, one row per CDR3 protein. This sample has about 32,000 distinct CDR3 sequences, with 70% to 85% found just once. Details on this clonotype: Its antigen is not identified. One junction end disagrees with the germline gene, perhaps due to a read error.

Germline CDR1 SQVTM, CDR2 ANQGSEA. The CDR3 runs 16 residues. This receptor was identified in a man aged 35 to 55 with primary liver carcinoma and hepatitis B virus infection. The chain employs TRBV29-1 and TRBJ2-7; the D call may be TRBD1 or TRBD2 (5 bases each). The sequencing input was liver tumor tissue from sampling region 4. Subset given: tumor region T4, right-lateral pole. CDR3 loop: CSATTSGTGTHYEHYF. CDR3 coding DNA: TGCAGCGCCACGACATCTGGGACCGGCACTCACTACGAGCACTACTTC.